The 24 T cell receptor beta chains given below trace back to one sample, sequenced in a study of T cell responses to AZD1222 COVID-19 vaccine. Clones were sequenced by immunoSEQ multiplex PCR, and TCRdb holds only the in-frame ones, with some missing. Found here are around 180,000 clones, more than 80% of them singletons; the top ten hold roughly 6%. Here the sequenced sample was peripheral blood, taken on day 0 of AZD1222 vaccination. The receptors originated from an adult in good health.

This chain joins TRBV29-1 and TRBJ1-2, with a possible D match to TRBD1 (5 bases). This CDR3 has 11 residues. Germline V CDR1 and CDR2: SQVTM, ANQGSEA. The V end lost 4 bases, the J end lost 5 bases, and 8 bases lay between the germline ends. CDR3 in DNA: TGCAGCGTTGCTGAGGGGTATGGCTACACCTTC. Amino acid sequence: CSVAEGYGYTF.

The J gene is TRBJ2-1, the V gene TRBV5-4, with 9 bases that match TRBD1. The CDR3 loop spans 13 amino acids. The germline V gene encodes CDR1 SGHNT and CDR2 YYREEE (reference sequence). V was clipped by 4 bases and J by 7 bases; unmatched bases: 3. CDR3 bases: TGTGCCAGCAGCCCCGGGACAGGGAATGAGCAGTTCTTC. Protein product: CASSPGTGNEQFF.

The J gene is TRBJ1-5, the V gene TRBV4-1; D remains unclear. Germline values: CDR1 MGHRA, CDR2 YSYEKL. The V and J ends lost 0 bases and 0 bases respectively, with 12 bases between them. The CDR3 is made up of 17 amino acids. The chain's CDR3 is CASSQEGYSNSNQPQHF. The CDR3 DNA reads TGCGCCAGCAGCCAAGAAGGGTACAGTAATAGCAATCAGCCCCAGCATTTT.

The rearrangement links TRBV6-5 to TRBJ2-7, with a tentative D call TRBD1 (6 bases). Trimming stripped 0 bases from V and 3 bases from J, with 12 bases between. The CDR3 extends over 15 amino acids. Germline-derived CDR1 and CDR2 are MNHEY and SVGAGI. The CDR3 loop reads CASSYSATGSYEQYF. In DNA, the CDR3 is TGTGCCAGCAGTTACTCTGCGACAGGTAGCTACGAGCAGTACTTC.

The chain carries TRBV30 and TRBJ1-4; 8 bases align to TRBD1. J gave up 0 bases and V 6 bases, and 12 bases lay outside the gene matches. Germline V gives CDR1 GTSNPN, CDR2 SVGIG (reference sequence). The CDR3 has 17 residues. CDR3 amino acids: CACIGQGSPATNEKLFF. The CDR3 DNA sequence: TGTGCCTGCATTGGACAGGGTAGCCCTGCAACTAATGAAAAACTGTTTTTT.

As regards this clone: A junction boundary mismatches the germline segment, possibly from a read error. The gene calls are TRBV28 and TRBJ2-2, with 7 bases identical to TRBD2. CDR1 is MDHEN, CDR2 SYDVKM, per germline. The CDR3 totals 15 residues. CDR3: CVSSLGTTLTGELFF. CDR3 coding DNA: TGTGTCAGCAGTCTCGGGACTACCCTCACCGGGGAGCTGTTTTTT.

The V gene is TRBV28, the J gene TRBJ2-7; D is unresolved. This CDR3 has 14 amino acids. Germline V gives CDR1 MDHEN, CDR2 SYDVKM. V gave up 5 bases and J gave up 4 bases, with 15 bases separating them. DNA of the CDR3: TGTGCCAGCAGTGTGCCGCTAGAGCCGTACGAGCAGTACTTC. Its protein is CASSVPLEPYEQYF.

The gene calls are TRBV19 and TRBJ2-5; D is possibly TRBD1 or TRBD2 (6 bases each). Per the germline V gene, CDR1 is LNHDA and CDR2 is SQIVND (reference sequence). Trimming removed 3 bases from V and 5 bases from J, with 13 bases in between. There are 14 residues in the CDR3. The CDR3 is CASSILGGGETQYF. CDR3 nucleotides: TGTGCCAGTAGTATTCTTGGAGGGGGGGAGACCCAGTACTTC.

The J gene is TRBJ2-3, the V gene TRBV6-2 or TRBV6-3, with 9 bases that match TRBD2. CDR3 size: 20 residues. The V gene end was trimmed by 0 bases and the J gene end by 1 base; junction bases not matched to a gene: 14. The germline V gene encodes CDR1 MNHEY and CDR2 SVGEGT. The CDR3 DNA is TGTGCCAGCAGTTACTCGAGTCTAGCGGGGACCCTGGGGGGCACAGATACGCAGTATTTT. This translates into CASSYSSLAGTLGGTDTQYF.

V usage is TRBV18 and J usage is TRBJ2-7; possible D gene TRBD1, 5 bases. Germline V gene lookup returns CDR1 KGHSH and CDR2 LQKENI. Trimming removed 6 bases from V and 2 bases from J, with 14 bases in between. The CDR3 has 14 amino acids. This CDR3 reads CASSPGAQTYEQYF. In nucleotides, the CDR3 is TGTGCCAGCTCCCCTGGGGCCCAGACCTACGAGCAGTACTTC.

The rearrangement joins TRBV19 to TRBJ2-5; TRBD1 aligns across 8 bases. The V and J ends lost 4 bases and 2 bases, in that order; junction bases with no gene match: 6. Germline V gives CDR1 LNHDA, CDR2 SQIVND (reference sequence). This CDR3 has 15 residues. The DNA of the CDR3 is TGTGCCAGTAGTAGTGGACAGGGAAATCAAGAGACCCAGTACTTC. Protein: CASSSGQGNQETQYF.

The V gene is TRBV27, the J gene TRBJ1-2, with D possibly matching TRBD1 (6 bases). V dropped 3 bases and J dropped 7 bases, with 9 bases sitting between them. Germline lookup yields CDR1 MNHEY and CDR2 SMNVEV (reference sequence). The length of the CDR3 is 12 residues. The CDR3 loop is CASSFQGSGYTF. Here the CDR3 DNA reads TGTGCCAGCAGTTTCCAGGGGTCTGGCTACACCTTC.

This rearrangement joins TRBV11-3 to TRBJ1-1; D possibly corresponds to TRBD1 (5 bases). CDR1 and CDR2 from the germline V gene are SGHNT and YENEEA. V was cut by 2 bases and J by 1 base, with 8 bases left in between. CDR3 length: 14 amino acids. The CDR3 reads CASSLLGPNTEAFF. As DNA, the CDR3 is TGTGCCAGCAGCTTACTGGGGCCGAACACTGAAGCTTTCTTT.

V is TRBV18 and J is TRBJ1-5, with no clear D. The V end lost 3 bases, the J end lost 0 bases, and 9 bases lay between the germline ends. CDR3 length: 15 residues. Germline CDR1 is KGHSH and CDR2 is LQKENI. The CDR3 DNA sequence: TGTGCCAGCTCACCGGGGAAGGGTAGCAATCAGCCCCAGCATTTT. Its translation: CASSPGKGSNQPQHF. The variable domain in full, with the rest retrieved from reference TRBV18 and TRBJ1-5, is NAGVMQNPRHLVRRRGQEARLRCSPMKGHSHVYWYRQLPEEGLKFMVYLQKENIIDESGMPKERFSAEFPKEGPSILRIQQVVRGDSAAYFCASSPGKGSNQPQHFGDGTRLSIL.

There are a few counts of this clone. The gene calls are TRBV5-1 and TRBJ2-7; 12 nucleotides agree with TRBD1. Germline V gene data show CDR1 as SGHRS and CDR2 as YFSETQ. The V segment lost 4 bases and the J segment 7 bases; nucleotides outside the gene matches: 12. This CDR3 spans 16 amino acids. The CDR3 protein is CASSPIPGQGAWEQYF. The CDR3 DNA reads TGCGCCAGCAGCCCAATACCGGGACAGGGGGCATGGGAGCAGTACTTC.

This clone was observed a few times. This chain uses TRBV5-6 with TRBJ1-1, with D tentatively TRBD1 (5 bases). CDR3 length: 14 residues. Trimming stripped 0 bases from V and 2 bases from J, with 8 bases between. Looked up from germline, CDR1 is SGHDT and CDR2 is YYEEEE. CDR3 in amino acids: CASSLDRLNTEAFF. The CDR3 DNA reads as TGTGCCAGCAGCTTGGACAGGTTAAACACTGAAGCTTTCTTT.

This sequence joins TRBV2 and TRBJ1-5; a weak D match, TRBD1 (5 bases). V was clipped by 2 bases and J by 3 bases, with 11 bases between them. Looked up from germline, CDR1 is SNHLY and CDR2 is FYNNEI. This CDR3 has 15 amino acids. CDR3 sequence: CASSETRGTNQPQHF. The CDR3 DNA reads TGTGCCAGCAGTGAAACTCGGGGGACCAATCAGCCCCAGCATTTT.

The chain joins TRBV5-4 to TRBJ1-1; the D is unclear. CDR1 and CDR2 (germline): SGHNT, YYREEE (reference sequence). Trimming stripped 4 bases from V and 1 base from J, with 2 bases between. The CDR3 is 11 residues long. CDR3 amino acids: CASSRNTEAFF. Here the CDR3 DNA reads TGTGCCAGCAGCCGGAACACTGAAGCTTTCTTT.

This chain's CDR3 is CASSSPTEFF. For the CDR3, the DNA is TGCGCCAGCAGTAGCCCCACGGAGTTCTTC. V is TRBV10-1 and J is TRBJ2-1; no clear D. Deletions cut 5 bases from V and 14 bases from J, with 10 bases between. The CDR3 spans 10 residues. Germline CDR1 is WNHNN and CDR2 is SYGVQD (reference sequence).

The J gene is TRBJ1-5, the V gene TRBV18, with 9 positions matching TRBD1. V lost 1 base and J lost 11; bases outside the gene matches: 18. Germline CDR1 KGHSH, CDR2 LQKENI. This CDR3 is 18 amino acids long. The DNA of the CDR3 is TGTGCCAGCTCACCACGACGACCGGGACAGGGCTTCAATGGGTCCCAGCATTTT. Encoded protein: CASSPRRPGQGFNGSQHF. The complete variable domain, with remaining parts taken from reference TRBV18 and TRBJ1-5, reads NAGVMQNPRHLVRRRGQEARLRCSPMKGHSHVYWYRQLPEEGLKFMVYLQKENIIDESGMPKERFSAEFPKEGPSILRIQQVVRGDSAAYFCASSPRRPGQGFNGSQHFGDGTRLSIL.

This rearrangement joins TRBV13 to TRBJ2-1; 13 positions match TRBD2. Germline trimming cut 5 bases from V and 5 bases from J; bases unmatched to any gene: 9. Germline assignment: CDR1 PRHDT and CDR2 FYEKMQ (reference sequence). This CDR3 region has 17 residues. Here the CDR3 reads CASSPGLAGRTDNEQFF. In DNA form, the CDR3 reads TGTGCCAGCAGCCCGGGACTAGCGGGGCGAACCGACAATGAGCAGTTCTTC.

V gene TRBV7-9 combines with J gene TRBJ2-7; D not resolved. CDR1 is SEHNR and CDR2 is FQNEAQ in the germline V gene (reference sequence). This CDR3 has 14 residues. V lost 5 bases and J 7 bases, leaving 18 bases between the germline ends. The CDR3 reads CASSAPNRVGEQYF. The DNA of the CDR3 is TGTGCCAGCAGCGCCCCAAACAGAGTCGGAGAGCAGTACTTC.

The CDR3 sequence is CASRVPNQPQHF. CDR3 DNA sequence: TGTGCCAGCCGGGTACCTAATCAGCCCCAGCATTTT. The chain carries TRBV28 and TRBJ1-5; D unresolved. This CDR3 contains 12 residues. CDR1 MDHEN and CDR2 SYDVKM come from the germline V gene. V was clipped by 8 bases and J by 4 bases, with 9 bases between them.

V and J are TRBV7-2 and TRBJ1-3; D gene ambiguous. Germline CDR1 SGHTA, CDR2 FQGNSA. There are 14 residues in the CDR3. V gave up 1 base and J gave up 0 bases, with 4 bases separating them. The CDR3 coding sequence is TGTGCCAGCAGCTTAGACCCCTCTGGAAACACCATATATTTT. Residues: CASSLDPSGNTIYF.